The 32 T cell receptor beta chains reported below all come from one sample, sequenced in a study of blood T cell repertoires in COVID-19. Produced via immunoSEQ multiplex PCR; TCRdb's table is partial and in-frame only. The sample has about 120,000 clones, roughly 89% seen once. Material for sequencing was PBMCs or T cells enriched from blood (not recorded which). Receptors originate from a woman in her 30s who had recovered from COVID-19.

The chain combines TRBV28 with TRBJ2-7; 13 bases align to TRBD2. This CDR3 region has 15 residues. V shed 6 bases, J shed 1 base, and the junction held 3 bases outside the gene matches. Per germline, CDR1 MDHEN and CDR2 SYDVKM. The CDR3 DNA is TGTGCCAGCAGCCAGACTAGCGGGGGGTCCTACGAGCAGTACTTC. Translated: CASSQTSGGSYEQYF.

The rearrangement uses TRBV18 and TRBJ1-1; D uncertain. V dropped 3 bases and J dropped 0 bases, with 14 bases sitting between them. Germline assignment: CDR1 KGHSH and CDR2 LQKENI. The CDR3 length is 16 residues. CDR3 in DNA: TGTGCCAGCTCACCTACCACAGCTTCCTTGAACACTGAAGCTTTCTTT. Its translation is CASSPTTASLNTEAFF.

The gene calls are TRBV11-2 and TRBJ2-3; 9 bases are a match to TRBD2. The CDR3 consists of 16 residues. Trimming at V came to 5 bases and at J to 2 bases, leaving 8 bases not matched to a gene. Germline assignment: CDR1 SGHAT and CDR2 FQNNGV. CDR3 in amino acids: CASSVSLAGATDTQYF. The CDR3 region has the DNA TGTGCCAGCAGCGTCTCACTAGCGGGTGCCACAGATACGCAGTATTTT.

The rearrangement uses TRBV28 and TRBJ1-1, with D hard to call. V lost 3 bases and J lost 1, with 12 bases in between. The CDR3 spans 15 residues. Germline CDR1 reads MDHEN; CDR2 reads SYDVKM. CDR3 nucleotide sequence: TGTGCCAGCAGTTTTAAACCCTGGAGGAACACTGAAGCTTTCTTT. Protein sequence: CASSFKPWRNTEAFF.

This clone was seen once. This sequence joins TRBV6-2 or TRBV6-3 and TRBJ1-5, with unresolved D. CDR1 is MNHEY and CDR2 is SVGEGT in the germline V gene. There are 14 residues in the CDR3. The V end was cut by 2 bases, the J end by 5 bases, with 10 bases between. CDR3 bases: TGTGCCAGCAGTTACCCATTTTCGGATCAGCCCCAGCATTTT. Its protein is CASSYPFSDQPQHF.

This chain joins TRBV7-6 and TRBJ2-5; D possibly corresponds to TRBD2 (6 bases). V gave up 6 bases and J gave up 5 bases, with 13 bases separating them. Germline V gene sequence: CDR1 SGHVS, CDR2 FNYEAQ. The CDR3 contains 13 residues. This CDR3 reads CASRGEDAETQYF. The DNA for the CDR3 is TGTGCCAGCAGGGGGGAGGACGCCGAGACCCAGTACTTC. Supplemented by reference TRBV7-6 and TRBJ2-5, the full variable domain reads GAGVSQSPRYKVTKRGQDVALRCDPISGHVSLYWYRQALGQGPEFLTYFNYEAQQDKSGLPNDRFSAERPEGSISTLTIQRTEQRDSAMYRCASRGEDAETQYFGPGTRLLVL.

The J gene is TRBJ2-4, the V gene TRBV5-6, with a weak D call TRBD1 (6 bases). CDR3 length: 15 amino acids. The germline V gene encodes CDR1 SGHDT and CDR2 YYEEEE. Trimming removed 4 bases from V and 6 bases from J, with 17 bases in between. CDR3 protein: CASSTTGSLGNIQYF. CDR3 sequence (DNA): TGTGCCAGCAGCACAACAGGGTCTTTAGGAAACATTCAGTACTTC.

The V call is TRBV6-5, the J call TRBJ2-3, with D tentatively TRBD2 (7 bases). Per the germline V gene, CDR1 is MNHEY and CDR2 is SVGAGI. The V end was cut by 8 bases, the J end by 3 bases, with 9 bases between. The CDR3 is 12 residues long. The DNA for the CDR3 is TGTGCCAGCGGGAGGGGGACAGATACGCAGTATTTT. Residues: CASGRGTDTQYF.

Written as DNA, the CDR3 is TGTGCCAGCAGTCGTTGGGCAGGGAACTATGGCTACACCTTC. Translating gives CASSRWAGNYGYTF. The V and J genes are TRBV27 and TRBJ1-2; a weak D match, TRBD1 (5 bases). CDR1 MNHEY and CDR2 SMNVEV come from the germline V gene (reference sequence). This CDR3 has 14 residues. V was cut by 5 bases and J by 2 bases, with 12 bases left in between.

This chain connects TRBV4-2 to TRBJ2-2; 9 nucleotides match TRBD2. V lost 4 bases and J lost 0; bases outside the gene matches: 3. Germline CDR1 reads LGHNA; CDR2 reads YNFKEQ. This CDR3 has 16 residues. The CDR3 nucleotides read TGTGCCAGCAGCCTTGTAGCGGGAGCGAACACCGGGGAGCTGTTTTTT. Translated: CASSLVAGANTGELFF.

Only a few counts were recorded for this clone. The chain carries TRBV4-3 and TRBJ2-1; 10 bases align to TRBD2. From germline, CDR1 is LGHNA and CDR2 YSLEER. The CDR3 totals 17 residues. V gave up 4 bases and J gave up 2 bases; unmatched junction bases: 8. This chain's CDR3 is CASSPQDSGRAYNEQFF. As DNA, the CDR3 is TGCGCCAGCAGCCCCCAGGACAGCGGGAGGGCCTACAATGAGCAGTTCTTC.

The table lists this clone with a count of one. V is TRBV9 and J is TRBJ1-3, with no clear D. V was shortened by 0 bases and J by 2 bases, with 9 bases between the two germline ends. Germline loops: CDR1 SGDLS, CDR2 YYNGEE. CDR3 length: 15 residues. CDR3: CASSVVWGAGNTIYF. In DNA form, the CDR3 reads TGTGCCAGCAGCGTAGTGTGGGGAGCTGGAAACACCATATATTTT.

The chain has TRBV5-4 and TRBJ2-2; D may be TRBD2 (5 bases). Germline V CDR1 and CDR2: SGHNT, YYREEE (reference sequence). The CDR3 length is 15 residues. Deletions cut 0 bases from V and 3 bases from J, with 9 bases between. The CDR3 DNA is TGTGCCAGCAGCTTGGCCCTGGGAGACACCGGGGAGCTGTTTTTT. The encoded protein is CASSLALGDTGELFF.

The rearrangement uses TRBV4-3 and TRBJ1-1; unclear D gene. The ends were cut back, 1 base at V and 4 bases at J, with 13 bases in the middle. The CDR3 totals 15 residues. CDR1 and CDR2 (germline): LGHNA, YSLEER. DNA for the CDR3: TGCGCCAGCAGCCAAGGTGAGAGGGCCGGCACTGAAGCTTTCTTT. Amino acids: CASSQGERAGTEAFF.

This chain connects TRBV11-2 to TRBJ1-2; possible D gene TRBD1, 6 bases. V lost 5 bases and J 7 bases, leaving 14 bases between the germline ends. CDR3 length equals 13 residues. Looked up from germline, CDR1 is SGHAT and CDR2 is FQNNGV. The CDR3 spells CASSKQGVGGYTF. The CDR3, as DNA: TGTGCCAGCAGCAAACAGGGAGTGGGTGGCTACACCTTC.

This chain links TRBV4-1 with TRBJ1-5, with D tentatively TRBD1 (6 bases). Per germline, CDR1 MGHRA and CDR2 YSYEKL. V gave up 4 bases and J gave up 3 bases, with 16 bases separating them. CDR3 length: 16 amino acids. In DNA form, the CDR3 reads TGCGCCAGCAGCCCGCCGGGACAAGGGATCAATCAGCCCCAGCATTTT. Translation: CASSPPGQGINQPQHF.

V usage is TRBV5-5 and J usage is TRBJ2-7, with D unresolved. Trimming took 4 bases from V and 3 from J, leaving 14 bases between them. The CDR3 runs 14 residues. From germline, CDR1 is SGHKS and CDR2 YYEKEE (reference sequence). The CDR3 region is CASSLSEVLYEQYF. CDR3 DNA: TGTGCCAGCAGCCTTAGTGAGGTCCTCTACGAGCAGTACTTC. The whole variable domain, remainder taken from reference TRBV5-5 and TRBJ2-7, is DAGVTQSPTHLIKTRGQQVTLRCSPISGHKSVSWYQQVLGQGPQFIFQYYEKEERGRGNFPDRFSARQFPNYSSELNVNALLLGDSALYLCASSLSEVLYEQYFGPGTRLTVT.

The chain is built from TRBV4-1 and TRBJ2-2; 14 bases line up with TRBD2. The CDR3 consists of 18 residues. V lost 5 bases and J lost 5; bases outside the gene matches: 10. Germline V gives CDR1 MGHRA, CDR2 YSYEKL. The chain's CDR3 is CASSYRTSGRSRTGELFF. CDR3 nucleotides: TGCGCCAGCAGCTACCGGACTAGCGGGAGGTCGCGGACCGGGGAGCTGTTTTTT.

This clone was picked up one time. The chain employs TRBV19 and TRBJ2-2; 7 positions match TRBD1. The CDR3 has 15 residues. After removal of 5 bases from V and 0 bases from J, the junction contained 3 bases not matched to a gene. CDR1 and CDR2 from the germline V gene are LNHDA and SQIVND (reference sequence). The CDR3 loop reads CASSLQGPNTGELFF. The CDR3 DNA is TGTGCCAGTAGTTTACAGGGGCCGAACACCGGGGAGCTGTTTTTT.

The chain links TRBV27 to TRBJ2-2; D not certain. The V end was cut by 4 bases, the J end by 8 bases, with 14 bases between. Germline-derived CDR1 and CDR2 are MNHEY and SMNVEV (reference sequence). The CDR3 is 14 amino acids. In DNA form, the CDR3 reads TGTGCCAGCAGTTGGAAATCCCAGAGGGGGGAGCTGTTTTTT. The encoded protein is CASSWKSQRGELFF.

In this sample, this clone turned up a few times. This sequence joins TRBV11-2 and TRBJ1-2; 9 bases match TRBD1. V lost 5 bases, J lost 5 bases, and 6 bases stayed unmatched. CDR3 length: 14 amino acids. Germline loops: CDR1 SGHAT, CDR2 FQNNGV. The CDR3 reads CASSAGTGRYGYTF. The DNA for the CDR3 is TGTGCCAGCAGCGCCGGGACAGGGAGGTATGGCTACACCTTC.

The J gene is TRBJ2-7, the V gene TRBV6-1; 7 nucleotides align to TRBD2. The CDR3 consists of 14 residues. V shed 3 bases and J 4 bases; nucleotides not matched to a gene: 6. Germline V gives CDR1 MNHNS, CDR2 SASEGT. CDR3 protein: CASSDFGTNYEQYF. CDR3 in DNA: TGTGCCAGCAGTGATTTTGGGACTAATTACGAGCAGTACTTC.

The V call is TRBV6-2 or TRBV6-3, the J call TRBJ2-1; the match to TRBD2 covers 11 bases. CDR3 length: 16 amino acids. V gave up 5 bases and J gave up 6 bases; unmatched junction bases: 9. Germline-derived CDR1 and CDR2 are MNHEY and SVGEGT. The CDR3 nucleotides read TGTGCCAGCAGTCCGGCGGGACTAGCGGCTATCAATGAGCAGTTCTTC. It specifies CASSPAGLAAINEQFF.

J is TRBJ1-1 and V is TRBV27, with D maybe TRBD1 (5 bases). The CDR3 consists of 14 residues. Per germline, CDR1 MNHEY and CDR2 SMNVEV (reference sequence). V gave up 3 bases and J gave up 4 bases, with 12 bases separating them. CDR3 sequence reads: CASSFLSGGTEAFF. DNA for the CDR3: TGTGCCAGCAGTTTCCTCTCGGGGGGCACTGAAGCTTTCTTT.

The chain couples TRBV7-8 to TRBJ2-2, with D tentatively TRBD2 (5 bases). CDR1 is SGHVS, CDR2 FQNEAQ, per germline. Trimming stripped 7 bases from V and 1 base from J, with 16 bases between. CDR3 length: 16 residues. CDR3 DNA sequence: TGTGCCAGCAACAGCCACATCCGGGGGAACACCGGGGAGCTGTTTTTT. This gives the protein CASNSHIRGNTGELFF.

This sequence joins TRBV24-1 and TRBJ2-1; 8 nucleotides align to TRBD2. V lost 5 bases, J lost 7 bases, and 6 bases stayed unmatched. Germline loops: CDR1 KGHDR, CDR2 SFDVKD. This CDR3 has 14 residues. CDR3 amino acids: CATSVSGGLNEQFF. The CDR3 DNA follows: TGTGCCACCAGTGTGTCGGGAGGGTTAAATGAGCAGTTCTTC.

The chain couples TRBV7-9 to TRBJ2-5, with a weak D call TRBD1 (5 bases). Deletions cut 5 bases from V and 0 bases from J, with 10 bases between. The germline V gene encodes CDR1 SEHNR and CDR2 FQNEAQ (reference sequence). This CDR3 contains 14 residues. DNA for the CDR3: TGTGCCAGCAGCATCCGACAGAACCAAGAGACCCAGTACTTC. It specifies CASSIRQNQETQYF.

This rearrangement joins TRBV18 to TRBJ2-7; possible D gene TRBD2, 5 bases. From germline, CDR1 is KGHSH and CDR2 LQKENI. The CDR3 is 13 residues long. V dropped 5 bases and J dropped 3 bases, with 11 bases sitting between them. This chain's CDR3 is CASSSERGYEQYF. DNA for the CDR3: TGTGCCAGCTCATCAGAACGGGGCTACGAGCAGTACTTC.

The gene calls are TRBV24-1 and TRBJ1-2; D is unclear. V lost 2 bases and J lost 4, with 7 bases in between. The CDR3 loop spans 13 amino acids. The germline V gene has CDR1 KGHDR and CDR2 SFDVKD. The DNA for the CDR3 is TGTGCCACCAGTGATTGGTCAGTCTATGGCTACACCTTC. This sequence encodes CATSDWSVYGYTF.

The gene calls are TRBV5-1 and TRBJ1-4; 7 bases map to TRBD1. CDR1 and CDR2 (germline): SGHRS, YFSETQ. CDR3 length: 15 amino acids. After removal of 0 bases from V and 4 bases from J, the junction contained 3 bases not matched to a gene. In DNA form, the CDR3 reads TGCGCCAGCAGCTTGGGGGACAGCTTTAATGAAAAACTGTTTTTT. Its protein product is CASSLGDSFNEKLFF.

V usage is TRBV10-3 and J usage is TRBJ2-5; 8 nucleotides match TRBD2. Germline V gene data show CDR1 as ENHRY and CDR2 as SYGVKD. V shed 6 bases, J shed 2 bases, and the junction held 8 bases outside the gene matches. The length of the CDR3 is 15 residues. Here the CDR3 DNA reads TGTGCCATCAGCACCCCGGGAGGGGGGCAAGAGACCCAGTACTTC. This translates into CAISTPGGGQETQYF.

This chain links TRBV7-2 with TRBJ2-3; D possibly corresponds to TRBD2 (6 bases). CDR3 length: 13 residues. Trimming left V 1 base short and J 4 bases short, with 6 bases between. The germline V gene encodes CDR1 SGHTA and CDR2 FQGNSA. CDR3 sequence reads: CASSLGGADTQYF. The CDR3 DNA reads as TGTGCCAGCAGCTTAGGGGGGGCAGATACGCAGTATTTT.